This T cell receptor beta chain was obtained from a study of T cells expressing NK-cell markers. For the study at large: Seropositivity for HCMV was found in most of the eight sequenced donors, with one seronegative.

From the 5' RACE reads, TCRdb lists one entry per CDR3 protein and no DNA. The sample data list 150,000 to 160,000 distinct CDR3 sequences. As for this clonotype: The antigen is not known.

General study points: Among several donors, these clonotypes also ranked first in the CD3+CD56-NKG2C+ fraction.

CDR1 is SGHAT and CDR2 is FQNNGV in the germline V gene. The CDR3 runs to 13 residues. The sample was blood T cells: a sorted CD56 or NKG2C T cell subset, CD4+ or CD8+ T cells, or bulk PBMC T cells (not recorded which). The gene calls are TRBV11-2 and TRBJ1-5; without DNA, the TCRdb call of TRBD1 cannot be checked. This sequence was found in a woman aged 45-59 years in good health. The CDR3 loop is CASSHTRGEPQHF.